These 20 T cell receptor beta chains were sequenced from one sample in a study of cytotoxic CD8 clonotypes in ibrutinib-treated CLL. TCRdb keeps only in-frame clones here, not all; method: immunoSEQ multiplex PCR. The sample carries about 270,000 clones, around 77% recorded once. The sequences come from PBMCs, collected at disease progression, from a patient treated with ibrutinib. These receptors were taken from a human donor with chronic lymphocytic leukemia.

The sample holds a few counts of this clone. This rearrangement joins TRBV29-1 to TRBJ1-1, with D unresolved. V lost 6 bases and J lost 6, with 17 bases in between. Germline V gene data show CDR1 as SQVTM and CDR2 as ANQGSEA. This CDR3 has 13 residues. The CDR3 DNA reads TGCAGCGTCACCCAAGGTTTAGACGCTGAAGCTTTCTTT. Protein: CSVTQGLDAEAFF.

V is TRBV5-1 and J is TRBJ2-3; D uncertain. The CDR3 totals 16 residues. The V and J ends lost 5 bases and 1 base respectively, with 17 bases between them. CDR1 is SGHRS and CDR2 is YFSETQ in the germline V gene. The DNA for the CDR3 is TGCGCCAGCAGTCCAACCTTGGGCAGTCGCACAGATACGCAGTATTTT. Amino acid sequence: CASSPTLGSRTDTQYF.

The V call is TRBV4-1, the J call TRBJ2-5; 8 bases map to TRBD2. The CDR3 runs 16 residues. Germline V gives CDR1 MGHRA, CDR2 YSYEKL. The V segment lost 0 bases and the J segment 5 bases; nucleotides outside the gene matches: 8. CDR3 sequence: CASSQEGGTRRETQYF. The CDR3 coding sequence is TGCGCCAGCAGCCAAGAAGGTGGGACTAGACGGGAGACCCAGTACTTC.

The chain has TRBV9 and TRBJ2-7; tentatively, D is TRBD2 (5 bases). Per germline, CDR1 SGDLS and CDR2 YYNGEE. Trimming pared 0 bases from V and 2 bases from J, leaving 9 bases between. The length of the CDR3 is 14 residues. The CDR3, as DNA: TGTGCCAGCAGCGTAGTTGAGGGAGCCTACGAGCAGTACTTC. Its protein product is CASSVVEGAYEQYF. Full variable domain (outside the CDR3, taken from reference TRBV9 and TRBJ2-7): DSGVTQTPKHLITATGQRVTLRCSPRSGDLSVYWYQQSLDQGLQFLIQYYNGEERAKGNILERFSAQQFPDLHSELNLSSLELGDSALYFCASSVVEGAYEQYFGPGTRLTVT.

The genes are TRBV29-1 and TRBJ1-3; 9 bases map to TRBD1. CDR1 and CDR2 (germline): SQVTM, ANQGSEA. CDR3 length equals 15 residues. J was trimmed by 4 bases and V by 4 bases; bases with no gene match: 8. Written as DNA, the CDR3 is TGCAGCGTTGTAAAAGGGACAGGGTCCGGAAACACCATATATTTT. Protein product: CSVVKGTGSGNTIYF.

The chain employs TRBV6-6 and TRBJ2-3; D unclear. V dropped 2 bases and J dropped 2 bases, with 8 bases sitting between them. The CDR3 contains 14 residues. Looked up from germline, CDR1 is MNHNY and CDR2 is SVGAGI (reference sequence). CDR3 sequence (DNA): TGTGCCAGCAGTTACATCACAGACACAGATACGCAGTATTTT. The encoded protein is CASSYITDTDTQYF.

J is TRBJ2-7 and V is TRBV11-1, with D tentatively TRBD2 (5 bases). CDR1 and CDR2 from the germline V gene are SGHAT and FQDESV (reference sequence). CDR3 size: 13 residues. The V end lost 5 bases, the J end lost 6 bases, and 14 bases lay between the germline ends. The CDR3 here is CASSVSGFPEQYF. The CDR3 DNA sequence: TGTGCCAGCAGCGTATCGGGGTTTCCCGAGCAGTACTTC.

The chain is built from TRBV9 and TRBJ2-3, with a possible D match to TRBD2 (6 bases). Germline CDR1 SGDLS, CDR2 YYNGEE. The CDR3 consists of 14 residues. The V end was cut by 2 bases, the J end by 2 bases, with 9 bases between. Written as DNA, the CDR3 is TGTGCCAGCAGCGTCCTAGCGTTCACAGATACGCAGTATTTT. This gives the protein CASSVLAFTDTQYF.

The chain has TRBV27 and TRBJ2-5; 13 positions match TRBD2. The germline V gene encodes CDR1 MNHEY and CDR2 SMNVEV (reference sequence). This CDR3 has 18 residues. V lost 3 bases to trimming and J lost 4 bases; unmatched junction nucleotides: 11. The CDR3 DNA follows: TGTGCCAGCAGTTTGGGACTAGCGGGACCGGGGGGAGGAGAGACCCAGTACTTC. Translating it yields CASSLGLAGPGGGETQYF.

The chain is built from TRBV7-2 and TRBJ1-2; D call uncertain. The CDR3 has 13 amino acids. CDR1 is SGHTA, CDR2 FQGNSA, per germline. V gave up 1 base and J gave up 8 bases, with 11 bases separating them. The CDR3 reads CASSLDPGVGYTF. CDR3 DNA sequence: TGTGCCAGCAGCTTAGACCCCGGAGTCGGCTACACCTTC. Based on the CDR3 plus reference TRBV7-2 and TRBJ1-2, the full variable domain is GAGVSQSPSNKVTEKGKDVELRCDPISGHTALYWYRQSLGQGLEFLIYFQGNSAPDKSGLPSDRFSAERTGGSVSTLTIQRTQQEDSAVYLCASSLDPGVGYTFGSGTRLTVV.

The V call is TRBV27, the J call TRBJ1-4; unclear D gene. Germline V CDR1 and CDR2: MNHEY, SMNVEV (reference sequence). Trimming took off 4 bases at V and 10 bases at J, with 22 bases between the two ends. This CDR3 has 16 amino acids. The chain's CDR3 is CASSSVGFSGFGKLFF. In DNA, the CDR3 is TGTGCCAGCAGTTCAGTGGGTTTTTCCGGGTTTGGAAAACTGTTTTTT.

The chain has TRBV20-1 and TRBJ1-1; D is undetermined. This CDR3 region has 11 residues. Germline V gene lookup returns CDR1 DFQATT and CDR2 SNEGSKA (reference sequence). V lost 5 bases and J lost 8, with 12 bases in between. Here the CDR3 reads CSAGFEAEAFF. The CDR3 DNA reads TGCAGTGCTGGGTTTGAGGCGGAAGCTTTCTTT.

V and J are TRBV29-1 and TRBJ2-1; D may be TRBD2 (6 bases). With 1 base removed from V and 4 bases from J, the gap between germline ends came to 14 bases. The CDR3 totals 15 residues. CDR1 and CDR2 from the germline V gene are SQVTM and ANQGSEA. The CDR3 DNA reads TGCAGCGTTGAAGCTCGGGCGCGGGGTTACAATGAGCAGTTCTTC. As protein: CSVEARARGYNEQFF.

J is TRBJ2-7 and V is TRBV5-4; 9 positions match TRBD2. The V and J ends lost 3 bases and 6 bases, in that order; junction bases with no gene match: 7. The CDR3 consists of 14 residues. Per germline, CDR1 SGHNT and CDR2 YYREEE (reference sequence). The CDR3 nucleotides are TGTGCCAGCAGCTGGGCGGGGGGGGACGGCGAGCAGTACTTC. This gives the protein CASSWAGGDGEQYF.

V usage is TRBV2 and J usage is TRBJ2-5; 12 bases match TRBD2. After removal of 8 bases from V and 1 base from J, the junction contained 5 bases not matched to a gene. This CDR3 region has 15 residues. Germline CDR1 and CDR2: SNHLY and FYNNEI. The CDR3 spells CASRKTSGGQETQYF. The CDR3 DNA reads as TGTGCCAGCCGCAAGACTAGCGGGGGCCAAGAGACCCAGTACTTC.

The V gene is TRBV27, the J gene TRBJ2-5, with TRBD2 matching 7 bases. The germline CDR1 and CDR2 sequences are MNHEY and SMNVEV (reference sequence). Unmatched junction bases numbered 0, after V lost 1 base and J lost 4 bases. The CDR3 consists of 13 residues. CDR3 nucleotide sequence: TGTGCCAGCAGTTTATTAGCGGGAGAGACCCAGTACTTC. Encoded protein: CASSLLAGETQYF.

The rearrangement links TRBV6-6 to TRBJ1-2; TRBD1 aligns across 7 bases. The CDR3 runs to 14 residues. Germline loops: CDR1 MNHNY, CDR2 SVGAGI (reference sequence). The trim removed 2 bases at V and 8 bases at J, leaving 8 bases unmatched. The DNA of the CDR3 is TGTGCCAGCAGTTACGGTCCAGGGGGGCGAGGCTACACCTTC. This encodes CASSYGPGGRGYTF.

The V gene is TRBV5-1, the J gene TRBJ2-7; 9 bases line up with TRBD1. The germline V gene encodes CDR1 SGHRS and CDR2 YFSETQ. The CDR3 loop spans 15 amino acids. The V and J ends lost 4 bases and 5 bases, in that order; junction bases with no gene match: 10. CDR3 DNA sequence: TGCGCCAGCAGCCCGAAGAGGGACAGGGCGGACGAGCAGTACTTC. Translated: CASSPKRDRADEQYF.

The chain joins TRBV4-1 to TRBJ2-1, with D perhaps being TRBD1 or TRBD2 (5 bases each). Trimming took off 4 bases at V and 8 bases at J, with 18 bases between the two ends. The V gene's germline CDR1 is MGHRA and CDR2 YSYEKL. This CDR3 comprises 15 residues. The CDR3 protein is CASSPTRIRGDEQFF. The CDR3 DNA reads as TGCGCCAGCAGCCCAACCCGGATAAGAGGGGATGAGCAGTTCTTC.

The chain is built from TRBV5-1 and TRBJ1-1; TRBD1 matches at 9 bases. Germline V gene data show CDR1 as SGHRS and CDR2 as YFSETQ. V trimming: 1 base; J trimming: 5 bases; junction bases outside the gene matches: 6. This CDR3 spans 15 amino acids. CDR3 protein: CASSLSGTGRTEAFF. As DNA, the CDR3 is TGCGCCAGCAGCTTGAGTGGGACAGGGAGGACTGAAGCTTTCTTT. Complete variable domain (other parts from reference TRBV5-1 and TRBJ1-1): KAGVTQTPRYLIKTRGQQVTLSCSPISGHRSVSWYQQTPGQGLQFLFEYFSETQRNKGNFPGRFSGRQFSNSRSEMNVSTLELGDSALYLCASSLSGTGRTEAFFGQGTRLTVV.